The 21 T cell receptor beta chains given below trace back to one sample, sequenced in a study of T cell changes during pregnancy in multiple sclerosis. Produced via immunoSEQ multiplex PCR; TCRdb's table is partial and in-frame only. This sample has around 42,000 clones; around nine tenths occur once, and the top ten carry over 5%. The sequencing here drew on peripheral blood, taken in the first trimester of pregnancy. These receptors all stem from a female donor in good health, enrolled as a control in a pregnancy study.

This chain connects TRBV5-5 to TRBJ1-6; D might be TRBD1 (6 bases). The CDR3 is 14 amino acids. Per the germline V gene, CDR1 is SGHKS and CDR2 is YYEKEE (reference sequence). The V gene lost 3 bases and the J gene lost 10 bases, with 14 bases spanning the gap. CDR3 sequence: CASSSGTNSSPLHF. DNA of the CDR3: TGTGCCAGCAGCTCCGGGACAAATTCCTCACCCCTCCACTTT.

This clone was counted a single time. The chain uses TRBV27 and TRBJ2-1; a weak D match, TRBD1 (6 bases). V lost 7 bases and J 7 bases, leaving 23 bases between the germline ends. The germline gives CDR1 MNHEY, CDR2 SMNVEV (reference sequence). The CDR3 sequence is 16 residues long. The CDR3 here is CASTTQGGVNLNEQFF. CDR3 bases: TGTGCCAGCACCACCCAAGGGGGAGTAAATCTGAATGAGCAGTTCTTC.

The J gene is TRBJ2-1, the V gene TRBV6-1, with 11 bases identical to TRBD1. This CDR3 comprises 13 residues. Germline-derived CDR1 and CDR2 are MNHNS and SASEGT. Losses at the gene ends were 11 bases for V and 10 bases for J; bases not matched to a gene: 10. CDR3 loop: CAHSWTGGREQFF. CDR3 coding DNA: TGTGCCCATAGTTGGACAGGGGGCCGGGAGCAGTTCTTC.

The chain carries TRBV6-4 and TRBJ2-2; possible D gene TRBD2, 5 bases. There are 14 residues in the CDR3. Between the trimmed V and J ends, which lost 5 bases and 3 bases, there was a span of 10 bases. Germline V gene lookup returns CDR1 MRHNA and CDR2 SNTAGT. CDR3: CASSPGSDTGELFF. In DNA, the CDR3 is TGTGCCAGCAGTCCGGGATCAGACACCGGGGAGCTGTTTTTT.

In this sample, this clone turned up a few times. The chain uses TRBV30 and TRBJ1-1; D not certain. CDR3 length: 13 amino acids. V was trimmed by 1 base and J by 1 base, leaving 7 bases between them. Germline V CDR1 and CDR2: GTSNPN, SVGIG (reference sequence). For the CDR3, the DNA is TGTGCCTGGAGTGCGGAGGGGAACACTGAAGCTTTCTTT. It is translated as CAWSAEGNTEAFF.

The rearrangement joins TRBV7-6 to TRBJ2-5; 10 bases line up with TRBD1. Trimming at V came to 1 base and at J to 5 bases, leaving 7 bases not matched to a gene. Per the germline V gene, CDR1 is SGHVS and CDR2 is FNYEAQ. This CDR3 is built from 16 residues. The CDR3 reads CASSLVHGTGEETQYF. Written as DNA, the CDR3 is TGTGCCAGCAGCTTAGTGCACGGGACAGGGGAGGAGACCCAGTACTTC. The variable domain in full, completed from reference TRBV7-6 and TRBJ2-5, reads GAGVSQSPRYKVTKRGQDVALRCDPISGHVSLYWYRQALGQGPEFLTYFNYEAQQDKSGLPNDRFSAERPEGSISTLTIQRTEQRDSAMYRCASSLVHGTGEETQYFGPGTRLLVL.

The gene calls are TRBV15 and TRBJ2-1; 11 positions agree with TRBD2. Germline CDR1 LNHNV, CDR2 YYDKDF (reference sequence). This CDR3 comprises 18 residues. Trimming at V came to 3 bases and at J to 0 bases, leaving 7 bases not matched to a gene. CDR3 region: CATSRGLAAASSYNEQFF. Written as DNA, the CDR3 is TGTGCCACCAGCAGGGGACTAGCGGCCGCGAGCTCCTACAATGAGCAGTTCTTC.

CDR3 sequence reads: CASSVDQGLTSYEQYF. The CDR3 coding sequence is TGTGCCAGCAGCGTAGATCAGGGTCTCACGTCCTACGAGCAGTACTTC. This chain uses TRBV9 with TRBJ2-7; possibly TRBD1 for D (5 bases). There are 16 residues in the CDR3. Trimming took 0 bases from V and 1 from J, leaving 14 bases between them. In germline, CDR1 is SGDLS, CDR2 YYNGEE.

V usage is TRBV5-1 and J usage is TRBJ1-1, with 7 positions matching TRBD1. CDR1 is SGHRS and CDR2 is YFSETQ in the germline V gene. This CDR3 contains 15 residues. V dropped 3 bases and J dropped 6; count of bases not matched to a gene: 11. The CDR3 coding sequence is TGCGCCAGCAGCTCTTATCTACAGGGGACGGCTGAAGCTTTCTTT. The encoded protein is CASSSYLQGTAEAFF.

This clone was detected only a few times. The CDR3 region has the DNA TGTGCCAGCAGTCAGGGGACCTACGAGCAGTACTTC. Translating gives CASSQGTYEQYF. The chain uses TRBV2 and TRBJ2-7, with a tentative D call TRBD1 (6 bases). The CDR3 has 12 residues. The V and J ends lost 5 bases and 2 bases respectively, with 7 bases between them. Germline CDR1 reads SNHLY; CDR2 reads FYNNEI.

This sequence joins TRBV4-2 and TRBJ2-3, with TRBD2 matching over 7 bases. The V segment lost 3 bases and the J segment 0 bases; nucleotides outside the gene matches: 9. This CDR3 has 17 residues. The germline V gene has CDR1 LGHNA and CDR2 YNFKEQ. CDR3 residues: CASSHSRERGSTDTQYF. The DNA of the CDR3 is TGTGCCAGCAGCCATTCAAGGGAGCGGGGCAGCACAGATACGCAGTATTTT.

V and J are TRBV19 and TRBJ1-2; tentatively, D is TRBD1 (5 bases). Germline V CDR1 and CDR2: LNHDA, SQIVND (reference sequence). Trimming removed 5 bases from V and 5 bases from J, with 15 bases in between. CDR3 length equals 14 residues. CDR3 amino acids: CASSVGWQGYGYTF. As DNA, the CDR3 is TGTGCCAGTAGTGTTGGATGGCAGGGTTATGGCTACACCTTC.

This clone has just one count. The chain combines TRBV27 with TRBJ2-7; 7 nucleotides line up with TRBD1. J lost 5 bases, V lost 6 bases, and 13 bases had no gene match. CDR3 length equals 15 residues. The germline V gene encodes CDR1 MNHEY and CDR2 SMNVEV (reference sequence). CDR3: CASSEGQARRDEQYF. The CDR3 coding sequence is TGTGCCAGCAGCGAAGGACAGGCTCGAAGGGACGAGCAGTACTTC.

The chain combines TRBV9 with TRBJ1-6; TRBD1 is a possible D gene (5 bases). In germline, CDR1 is SGDLS, CDR2 YYNGEE. The CDR3 extends over 15 amino acids. Trimming shortened V by 4 bases and J by 15 bases, and 23 bases separated the two germline ends. CDR3 in amino acids: CASSSRQTSSDGLHF. Here the CDR3 DNA reads TGTGCCAGCAGCTCCCGACAGACTTCGAGCGATGGCCTCCACTTT.

The chain recombines TRBV7-2 with TRBJ2-3, with 9 bases fitting TRBD1. This CDR3 spans 15 amino acids. The ends lost 1 base at V and 4 bases at J; junction bases unmatched: 3. Germline loops: CDR1 SGHTA, CDR2 FQGNSA. The CDR3 nucleotides read TGTGCCAGCAGCTTAGGGGACAGGGAGGCAGATACGCAGTATTTT. Amino acids: CASSLGDREADTQYF.

The V call is TRBV16, the J call TRBJ1-2; 8 nucleotides line up with TRBD1. V lost 4 bases and J lost 4; bases outside the gene matches: 8. There are 15 residues in the CDR3. CDR1 KGHSY and CDR2 FQNENV come from the germline V gene. This CDR3 reads CASSPTTGAGYGYTF. DNA for the CDR3: TGTGCCAGCAGCCCGACGACAGGGGCGGGCTATGGCTACACCTTC.

V usage is TRBV7-2 and J usage is TRBJ2-1; D unclear. Germline lookup yields CDR1 SGHTA and CDR2 FQGNSA. The CDR3 is 13 residues long. Deletions cut 4 bases from V and 4 bases from J, with 8 bases between. CDR3 sequence: CASSSPTYNEQFF. The CDR3 nucleotides are TGTGCCAGCAGCTCCCCGACTTACAATGAGCAGTTCTTC.

The genes are TRBV5-6 and TRBJ2-7, with 8 positions matching TRBD1. Germline V gives CDR1 SGHDT, CDR2 YYEEEE. This CDR3 comprises 15 residues. V trimming: 2 bases; J trimming: 2 bases; junction bases outside the gene matches: 6. The CDR3 coding sequence is TGTGCCAGCAGCTTCAGAGGCAGGGGGCCCTACGAGCAGTACTTC. As protein: CASSFRGRGPYEQYF.

This rearrangement joins TRBV2 to TRBJ2-3; a possible D gene is TRBD2 (6 bases). The CDR3 spans 16 residues. V was cut by 6 bases and J by 1 base, with 17 bases left in between. CDR1 and CDR2 from the germline V gene are SNHLY and FYNNEI. The CDR3 is CASSRLARRGTDTQYF. In DNA, the CDR3 is TGTGCCAGCAGCAGGCTAGCGAGGAGGGGCACAGATACGCAGTATTTT.

V usage is TRBV7-9 and J usage is TRBJ1-1, with D perhaps TRBD1 (6 bases). V lost 1 base and J 5 bases, leaving 17 bases between the germline ends. Germline V gives CDR1 SEHNR, CDR2 FQNEAQ (reference sequence). The CDR3 spans 16 residues. The DNA for the CDR3 is TGTGCCAGCAGCTTAGGTTTCTCTGGGGGCACGACTGAAGCTTTCTTT. It is translated as CASSLGFSGGTTEAFF.

The V call is TRBV10-3, the J call TRBJ1-2; possibly TRBD1 for D (5 bases). CDR1 and CDR2 from the germline V gene are ENHRY and SYGVKD. Between the trimmed V and J ends, which lost 2 bases and 3 bases, there was a span of 22 bases. There are 18 residues in the CDR3. The CDR3 coding sequence is TGTGCCATCAGTGAGCGCCCTCCCGGACGGGACTCTGACTATGGCTACACCTTC. As protein: CAISERPPGRDSDYGYTF.